The 13 T cell receptor beta chains given below trace back to one sample, sequenced in a study of T cells in Graves' hyperthyroidism and ophthalmopathy. Amplification of TCR beta CDR3 regions used RNA as the template. Researchers ran a first-round RT-PCR on the TCR CDR3 using the HTBI primer set. In TCRdb, the multiplex PCR reads were re-called with MiXCR into one record per CDR3 protein. This table has fewer than 300,000 distinct CDR3 sequences, over 12% appearing once. Specimen: blood. The source is a woman aged 45-60 years with Graves' hyperthyroidism that later progressed to Graves' ophthalmopathy.

A few counts support this clonotype. J is TRBJ1-2 and V is TRBV6-1, with D hard to call. Germline CDR1 and CDR2: MNHNS and SASEGT. Trimming cost V 10 bases and J 4 bases, with 13 bases left between them. This CDR3 region has 12 residues. The CDR3, as DNA: TGTGCCACCGGGCCGACCCGCTATGGCTACACCTTC. It specifies CATGPTRYGYTF.

This clonotype has only a few counts. The gene calls are TRBV30 and TRBJ1-4; D gene ambiguous. The germline gives CDR1 GTSNPN, CDR2 SVGIG (reference sequence). CDR3 length equals 14 residues. V was shortened by 0 bases and J by 3 bases, with 8 bases between the two germline ends. CDR3 residues: CAWSVPTSNEKLFF. CDR3 sequence (DNA): TGTGCCTGGAGTGTCCCCACCTCTAATGAAAAACTGTTTTTT.

This clonotype was recorded many times. The CDR3 loop is CASSQIVAHNEQFF. CDR3 bases: TGTGCCAGCAGCCAGATAGTAGCGCACAATGAGCAGTTCTTC. The rearrangement joins TRBV14 to TRBJ2-1; D possibly corresponds to TRBD2 (5 bases). There are 14 residues in the CDR3. Between the trimmed V and J ends, which lost 3 bases and 5 bases, there was a span of 11 bases. The V gene's germline CDR1 is SGHDN and CDR2 FVKESK.

V is TRBV28 and J is TRBJ1-5; 8 bases are a match to TRBD1. After removal of 1 base from V and 1 base from J, the junction contained 3 bases not matched to a gene. Per germline, CDR1 MDHEN and CDR2 SYDVKM. The CDR3 sequence is 16 residues long. DNA for the CDR3: TGTGCCAGCAGTTTATCGGGACAGGAGAGCAATCAGCCCCAGCATTTT. Protein sequence: CASSLSGQESNQPQHF. Complete variable domain (other parts from reference TRBV28 and TRBJ1-5): DVKVTQSSRYLVKRTGEKVFLECVQDMDHENMFWYRQDPGLGLRLIYFSYDVKMKEKGDIPEGYSVSREKKERFSLILESASTNQTSMYLCASSLSGQESNQPQHFGDGTRLSIL.

Many counts were recorded for this clonotype. This rearrangement joins TRBV2 to TRBJ2-7, with 7 bases identical to TRBD2. CDR3 size: 13 residues. Germline CDR1 and CDR2: SNHLY and FYNNEI. V trimming: 3 bases; J trimming: 5 bases; junction bases outside the gene matches: 4. The CDR3 here is CASSDSLADEQYF. DNA for the CDR3: TGTGCCAGCAGTGATTCTCTAGCGGACGAGCAGTACTTC. The full variable domain, rest sourced from reference TRBV2 and TRBJ2-7, is EPEVTQTPSHQVTQMGQEVILRCVPISNHLYFYWYRQILGQKVEFLVSFYNNEISEKSEIFDDQFSVERPDGSNFTLKIRSTKLEDSAMYFCASSDSLADEQYFGPGTRLTVT.

This clonotype appeared many times. The genes are TRBV3-1 and TRBJ2-1, with TRBD2 matching 13 bases. This CDR3 contains 14 residues. Germline CDR1 and CDR2: LGHDT and YNNKEL (reference sequence). Trimming at V came to 4 bases and at J to 7 bases, leaving 1 base not matched to a gene. For the CDR3, the DNA is TGTGCCAGCAGCCCGGGACTAGCGGGGAATGAGCAGTTCTTC. This sequence encodes CASSPGLAGNEQFF.

This clonotype came up many times. V is TRBV19 and J is TRBJ2-7; 7 nucleotides line up with TRBD1. The V and J ends lost 5 bases and 6 bases, in that order; junction bases with no gene match: 7. Germline V CDR1 and CDR2: LNHDA, SQIVND (reference sequence). The CDR3 runs to 13 residues. CDR3 DNA sequence: TGTGCCAGTAGTCAATCTACAGGGGCCGAGCAGTACTTC. It translates to CASSQSTGAEQYF. Filled out from reference TRBV19 and TRBJ2-7, the complete variable domain reads DGGITQSPKYLFRKEGQNVTLSCEQNLNHDAMYWYRQDPGQGLRLIYYSQIVNDFQKGDIAEGYSVSREKKESFPLTVTSAQKNPTAFYLCASSQSTGAEQYFGPGTRLTVT.

This clonotype was seen many times. The chain combines TRBV28 with TRBJ1-1; D is ambiguous. Germline V CDR1 and CDR2: MDHEN, SYDVKM. CDR3 length: 15 residues. V was shortened by 0 bases and J by 5 bases, with 13 bases between the two germline ends. The CDR3 bases are TGTGCCAGCAGTTTATGGTCGCCCGGGAGGACTGAAGCTTTCTTT. Protein sequence: CASSLWSPGRTEAFF.

Many counts were recorded for this clonotype. The chain is built from TRBV12-3 or TRBV12-4 and TRBJ2-3; TRBD2 matches at 15 bases. This CDR3 comprises 16 residues. Unmatched junction bases numbered 7, after V lost 10 bases and J lost 2 bases. The CDR3 loop reads CAIRTSGREITDTQYF. CDR3 DNA sequence: TGTGCCATCCGGACTAGCGGGAGGGAAATCACAGATACGCAGTATTTT.

This clonotype was seen ten or more times. This chain links TRBV6-1 with TRBJ1-2, with D unclear. Germline CDR1 is MNHNS and CDR2 is SASEGT. CDR3 length: 11 residues. The V end lost 6 bases, the J end lost 3 bases, and 5 bases lay between the germline ends. The CDR3 loop reads CASRIYYGYTF. Here the CDR3 DNA reads TGTGCCAGCAGAATATACTATGGCTACACCTTC.

This clonotype occurred a few times. The CDR3 nucleotides are TGTGCCAGTAGTATAGGGGGACAGAACTATGGCTACACCTTC. Protein: CASSIGGQNYGYTF. The chain employs TRBV19 and TRBJ1-2; TRBD1 aligns across 7 bases. CDR3 length: 14 amino acids. V lost 1 base, J lost 2 bases, and 1 base stayed unmatched. Germline-derived CDR1 and CDR2 are LNHDA and SQIVND (reference sequence).

This clonotype was seen at least ten times. The chain employs TRBV3-1 and TRBJ2-3; 9 bases agree with TRBD1. The CDR3 length is 17 residues. Germline V gene lookup returns CDR1 LGHDT and CDR2 YNNKEL (reference sequence). V dropped 5 bases and J dropped 1; count of bases not matched to a gene: 10. CDR3 nucleotide sequence: TGTGCCAGCAGCACCGGGACAGGGTTTGTCGGCACAGATACGCAGTATTTT. This sequence encodes CASSTGTGFVGTDTQYF.

This clonotype was observed at least ten times. The chain couples TRBV9 to TRBJ1-1; D not resolved. The germline CDR1 and CDR2 sequences are SGDLS and YYNGEE. Trimming pared 0 bases from V and 1 base from J, leaving 7 bases between. The CDR3 is 14 amino acids. CDR3 residues: CASSVGDGNTEAFF. CDR3 bases: TGTGCCAGCAGCGTAGGCGACGGGAACACTGAAGCTTTCTTT.